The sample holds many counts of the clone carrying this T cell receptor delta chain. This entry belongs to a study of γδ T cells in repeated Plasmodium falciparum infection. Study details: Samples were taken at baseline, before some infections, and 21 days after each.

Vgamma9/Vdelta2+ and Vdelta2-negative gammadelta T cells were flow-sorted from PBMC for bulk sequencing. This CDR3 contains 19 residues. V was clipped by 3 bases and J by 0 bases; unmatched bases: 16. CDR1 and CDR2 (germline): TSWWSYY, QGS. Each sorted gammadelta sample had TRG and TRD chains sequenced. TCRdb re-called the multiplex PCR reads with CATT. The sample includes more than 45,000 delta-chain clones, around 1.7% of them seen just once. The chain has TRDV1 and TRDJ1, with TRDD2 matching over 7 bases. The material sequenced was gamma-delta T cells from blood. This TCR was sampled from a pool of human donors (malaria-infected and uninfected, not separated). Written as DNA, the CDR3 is TGTGCTCTTGGGGACACGTTTCCGTTCCTACACCCTTACACCGATAAACTCATCTTT. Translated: CALGDTFPFLHPYTDKLIF.